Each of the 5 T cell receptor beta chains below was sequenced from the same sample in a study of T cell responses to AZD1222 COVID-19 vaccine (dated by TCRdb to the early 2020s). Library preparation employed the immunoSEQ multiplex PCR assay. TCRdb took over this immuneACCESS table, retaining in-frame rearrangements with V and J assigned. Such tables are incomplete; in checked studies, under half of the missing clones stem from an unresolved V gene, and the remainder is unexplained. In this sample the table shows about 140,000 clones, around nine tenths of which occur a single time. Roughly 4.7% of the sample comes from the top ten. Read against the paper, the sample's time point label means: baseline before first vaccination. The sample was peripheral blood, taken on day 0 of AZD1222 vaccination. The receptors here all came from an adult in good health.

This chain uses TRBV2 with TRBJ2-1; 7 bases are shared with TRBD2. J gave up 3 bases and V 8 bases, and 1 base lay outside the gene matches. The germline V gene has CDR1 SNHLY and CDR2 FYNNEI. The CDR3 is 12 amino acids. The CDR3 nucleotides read TGTGCCAGCGAGCGGGGCTACAATGAGCAGTTCTTC. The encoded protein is CASERGYNEQFF.

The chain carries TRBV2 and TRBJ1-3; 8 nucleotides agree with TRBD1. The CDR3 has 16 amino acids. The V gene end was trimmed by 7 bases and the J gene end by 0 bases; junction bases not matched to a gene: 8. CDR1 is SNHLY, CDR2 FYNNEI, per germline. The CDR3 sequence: CASTRDRSHSGNTIYF. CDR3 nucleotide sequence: TGTGCCAGCACCAGGGACAGGTCCCACTCTGGAAACACCATATATTTT.

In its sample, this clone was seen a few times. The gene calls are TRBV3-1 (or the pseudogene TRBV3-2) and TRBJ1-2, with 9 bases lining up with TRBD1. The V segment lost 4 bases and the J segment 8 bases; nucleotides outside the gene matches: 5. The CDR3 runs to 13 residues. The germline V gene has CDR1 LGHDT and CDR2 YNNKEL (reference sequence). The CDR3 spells CASSLGQGRGYTF. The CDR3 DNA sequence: TGTGCCAGCAGCCTCGGACAGGGGCGAGGCTACACCTTC.

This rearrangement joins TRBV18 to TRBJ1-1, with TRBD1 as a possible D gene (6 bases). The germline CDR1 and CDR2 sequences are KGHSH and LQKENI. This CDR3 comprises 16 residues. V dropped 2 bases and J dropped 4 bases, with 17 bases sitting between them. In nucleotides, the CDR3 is TGTGCCAGCTCACCAACCTTACAGGGAAGAAGCACTGAAGCTTTCTTT. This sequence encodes CASSPTLQGRSTEAFF.

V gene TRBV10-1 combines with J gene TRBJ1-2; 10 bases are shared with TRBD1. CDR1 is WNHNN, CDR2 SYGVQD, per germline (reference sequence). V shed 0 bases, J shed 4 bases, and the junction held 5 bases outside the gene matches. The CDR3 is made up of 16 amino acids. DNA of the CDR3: TGCGCCAGCAGTGAGTCGGAGACAGGGGGCTCCTATGGCTACACCTTC. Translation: CASSESETGGSYGYTF.